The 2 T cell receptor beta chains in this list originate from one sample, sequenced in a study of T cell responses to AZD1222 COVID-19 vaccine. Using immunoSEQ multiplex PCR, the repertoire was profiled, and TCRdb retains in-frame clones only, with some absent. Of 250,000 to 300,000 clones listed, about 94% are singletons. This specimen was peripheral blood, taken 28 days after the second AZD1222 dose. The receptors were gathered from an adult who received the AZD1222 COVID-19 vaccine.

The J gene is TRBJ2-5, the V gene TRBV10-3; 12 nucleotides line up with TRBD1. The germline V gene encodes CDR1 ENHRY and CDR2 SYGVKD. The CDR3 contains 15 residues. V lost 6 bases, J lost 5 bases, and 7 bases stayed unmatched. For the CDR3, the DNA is TGTGCCATCAGGGCCGGGACAGGGGGCGTGGAGACCCAGTACTTC. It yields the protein CAIRAGTGGVETQYF.

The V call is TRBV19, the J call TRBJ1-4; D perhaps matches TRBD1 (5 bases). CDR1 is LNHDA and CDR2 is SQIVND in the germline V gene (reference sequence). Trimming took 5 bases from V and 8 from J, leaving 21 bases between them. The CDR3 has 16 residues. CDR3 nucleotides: TGTGCCAGTAGTTCCTCCTGGGGGGGACCGAAAGAAAAACTGTTTTTT. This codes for CASSSSWGGPKEKLFF.